A selection of T cell receptor beta chains follows, all from one sample in a study of cytotoxic CD8 clonotypes in ibrutinib-treated CLL. Clones were sequenced by immunoSEQ multiplex PCR, and TCRdb holds only the in-frame ones, with some missing. The table has roughly 70,000 clones, around 81% seen once. The sample was PBMCs, taken at disease progression, from a patient treated with ibrutinib. These receptors all stem from a human donor with chronic lymphocytic leukemia. Each CDR3 is given with its conserved first and last residue. A D gene is named only where the DNA matches it firmly. Size is omitted from some rows. Given values are once, few, many or a class for expanded clones.

>NA|TRBJ1-3|TRBV4-1|NA
CASSPPLTASGNTIYF
TGCGCCAGCAGCCCCCCTTTGACAGCCTCTGGAAACACCATATATTTT
>TRBD1|TRBJ2-5|TRBV27|NA
CASSPPGGPLQETQYF
TGTGCCAGCAGTCCCCCAGGGGGCCCCCTCCAAGAGACCCAGTACTTC
>NA|TRBJ1-2|TRBV9|NA
CASSVDADAQTTF
TGTGCCAGCAGCGTAGACGCGGACGCGCAAACCACCTTC
>NA|TRBJ1-1|TRBV19|few
CASSIQTAKNTEAFF
TGTGCCAGTAGTATCCAGACAGCAAAGAACACTGAAGCTTTCTTT
>NA|TRBJ2-7|TRBV28|NA
CATGGSSYEQYF
TGTGCCACCGGTGGTAGCTCCTACGAGCAGTACTTC
>TRBD2|TRBJ2-7|TRBV5-1|NA
CASSLQDGRKPYEQYF
TGCGCCAGCAGCTTGCAGGACGGGAGGAAACCCTACGAGCAGTACTTC
>TRBD2|TRBJ2-1|TRBV10-3|NA
CATARGGTYNEQFF
TGTGCCACCGCGCGGGGGGGGACTTACAATGAGCAGTTCTTC
>NA|TRBJ2-7|TRBV7-9|once
CASSLGDTSGEQYF
TGTGCCAGCAGCTTAGGGGACACGTCGGGTGAGCAGTACTTC
>NA|TRBJ1-4|TRBV7-9|NA
CASSPMRTFEKLFF
TGTGCCAGCAGTCCCATGAGGACCTTTGAAAAACTGTTTTTT
>TRBD1|TRBJ1-2|TRBV7-2|NA
CASSLGPGQGPSGYTF
TGTGCCAGCAGCTTAGGGCCGGGACAGGGGCCCAGTGGCTACACCTTC
>NA|TRBJ1-1|TRBV7-6|few
CASSLDLNTEAFF
TGTGCCAGCAGCTTGGATTTAAACACTGAAGCTTTCTTT
>NA|TRBJ2-7|TRBV19|few
CASSRGIFSYEQYF
TGTGCCAGTAGTAGAGGCATCTTCTCCTACGAGCAGTACTTC
>TRBD1|TRBJ2-7|TRBV7-9|NA
CASSLGTGGEEQYF
TGTGCCAGCAGCCTCGGGACAGGGGGTGAGGAGCAGTACTTC
>NA|TRBJ1-2|TRBV2|NA
CASSKDPGPTNYGYTF
TGTGCCAGCAGTAAAGATCCGGGCCCAACGAACTATGGCTACACCTTC
>NA|TRBJ2-1|TRBV21-1|once
CASSTRPVVYEQFF
TGTGCCAGCAGCACACGACCGGTGGTTTATGAGCAGTTCTTC
>NA|TRBJ2-7|TRBV11-2|once
CASGRSGSTTEQYF
TGTGCCAGCGGACGGTCAGGGTCCACAACCGAGCAGTACTTC
>NA|TRBJ1-1|TRBV15|NA
CATSRGGTEAFF
TGTGCCACCAGCAGAGGGGGGACTGAAGCTTTCTTT
>NA|TRBJ1-2|TRBV5-1|once
CASSLAPIYGYTF
TGCGCCAGCAGCTTGGCTCCCATCTATGGCTACACCTTC
>NA|TRBJ2-2|TRBV7-9|NA
CASSSAGNTGELFF
TGTGCCAGCAGCTCGGCTGGGAACACCGGGGAGCTGTTTTTT
>NA|TRBJ2-1|TRBV9|NA
CASSVRRNNEQFF
TGTGCCAGCAGCGTACGCAGAAACAATGAGCAGTTCTTC
>TRBD1|TRBJ1-2|TRBV5-1|NA
CASSPPGQAYGYTF
TGCGCCAGCAGCCCCCCGGGACAGGCCTATGGCTACACCTTC
>NA|TRBJ1-5|TRBV27|NA
CASSYTATGGIQPQHF
TGTGCCAGCAGTTATACCGCGACGGGGGGAATCCAGCCCCAGCATTTT
>NA|TRBJ1-1|TRBV5-1|NA
CASSPTGMNTEAFF
TGCGCCAGCAGCCCAACGGGGATGAACACTGAAGCTTTCTTT
>TRBD2|TRBJ2-1|TRBV19|few
CASSSSSGGNNEQFF
TGTGCCAGTAGTAGCTCTAGCGGGGGGAACAATGAGCAGTTCTTC
>NA|TRBJ2-5|TRBV7-9|NA
CASSSLLRGLETQYF
TGTGCCAGCAGCTCCCTCCTCAGGGGCTTGGAGACCCAGTACTTC
>TRBD1|TRBJ2-2|TRBV10-2|NA
CASSGGNRGRELFF
TGCGCCAGCAGTGGTGGGAACAGGGGCAGGGAGCTGTTTTTT
>NA|TRBJ2-4|TRBV11-2|few
CASSLGGENIQYF
TGTGCCAGCAGCTTAGGCGGGGAAAACATTCAGTACTTC
>NA|TRBJ2-1|TRBV7-9|NA
CASSSPGLLDEQFF
TGTGCCAGCAGCTCGCCGGGGCTTCTCGATGAGCAGTTCTTC
>NA|TRBJ2-4|TRBV2|NA
CASSLDSSAKNIQYF
TGTGCCAGCAGTTTGGACAGTTCTGCCAAAAACATTCAGTACTTC
>TRBD1|TRBJ1-2|TRBV5-4|NA
CASSHPGQGGYGYTF
TGTGCCAGCAGCCATCCGGGACAGGGTGGCTATGGCTACACCTTC
>TRBD1|TRBJ1-5|TRBV19|few
CASSGDRGQPQHF
TGTGCCAGTAGTGGGGACAGGGGGCAGCCCCAGCATTTT
>NA|TRBJ2-1|TRBV13|NA
CASSLEAYTYNEQFF
TGTGCCAGCAGCTTAGAAGCTTACACCTACAATGAGCAGTTCTTC